This passage covers 26 T cell receptor beta chains from one sample sequenced in a study of blood T cell repertoires in COVID-19. Assay used: immunoSEQ multiplex PCR; TCRdb lists only in-frame clones, some missing. The repertoire holds around 200,000 clones, around 88% seen once, with 2.5% to 3% in the top ten. The source material was peripheral blood. The receptor source for this set is a man aged 45-65 years with active or convalescent COVID-19.

This sequence joins TRBV6-6 and TRBJ2-7, with 9 bases aligning to TRBD2. CDR3 size: 15 residues. Losses at the gene ends were 6 bases for V and 3 bases for J; bases not matched to a gene: 9. Germline V gene sequence: CDR1 MNHNY, CDR2 SVGAGI (reference sequence). CDR3 residues: CASSARGAGGYEQYF. For the CDR3, the DNA is TGTGCCAGCAGCGCCCGTGGAGCGGGGGGCTACGAGCAGTACTTC.

This clone was counted once. The CDR3 protein is CASKTRDSLYNEQFF. The CDR3 DNA follows: TGTGCCAGTAAAACACGGGACAGCTTGTACAATGAGCAGTTCTTC. The rearrangement uses TRBV19 and TRBJ2-1, with 7 bases aligning to TRBD1. J gave up 4 bases and V 7 bases, and 10 bases lay outside the gene matches. This CDR3 spans 15 amino acids. Germline loops: CDR1 LNHDA, CDR2 SQIVND (reference sequence).

This clone was picked up one time. The chain links TRBV11-1 to TRBJ1-2, with TRBD1 identical over 11 bases. The CDR3 runs to 16 residues. Trimming cost V 5 bases and J 7 bases; bases outside gene matches: 12. CDR1 and CDR2 (germline): SGHAT, FQDESV (reference sequence). CDR3 in DNA: TGTGCCAGCAGCCTAACTGACCCGGGACAGGGGGGTGGCTACACCTTC. It codes for CASSLTDPGQGGGYTF.

The CDR3 region has the DNA TGTGCCAGCAGCGTGGGGGCCAGTAGAGTTGCTGAGCAGTTCTTC. Translation gives CASSVGASRVAEQFF. The chain uses TRBV9 and TRBJ2-1, with D possibly TRBD1 on 6 matching bases. Germline V gene lookup returns CDR1 SGDLS and CDR2 YYNGEE. The V and J ends lost 2 bases and 9 bases respectively, with 18 bases between them. The CDR3 is 15 amino acids.

The genes are TRBV4-3 and TRBJ1-6; TRBD1 aligns across 9 bases. The CDR3 consists of 15 residues. Per the germline V gene, CDR1 is LGHNA and CDR2 is YSLEER. Germline trimming cut 4 bases from V and 10 bases from J; bases unmatched to any gene: 8. The CDR3 DNA sequence: TGCGCCAGCAGCCTCTCCGGGACAGGGACGTCACCCCTCCACTTT. As protein: CASSLSGTGTSPLHF.

The chain joins TRBV9 to TRBJ2-7, with D maybe TRBD1 (5 bases). The length of the CDR3 is 14 residues. In germline, CDR1 is SGDLS, CDR2 YYNGEE. Trimming shortened V by 4 bases and J by 2 bases, and 13 bases separated the two germline ends. The CDR3: CASSHLDKPYEQYF. CDR3 bases: TGTGCCAGCAGCCATCTGGACAAGCCCTACGAGCAGTACTTC.

The rearrangement links TRBV19 to TRBJ2-5; no firm D call. The CDR3 consists of 13 residues. Trimming took off 5 bases at V and 4 bases at J, with 11 bases between the two ends. Germline V lookup: CDR1 LNHDA, CDR2 SQIVND (reference sequence). The CDR3 loop is CASSSTSLETQYF. The CDR3 DNA sequence: TGTGCCAGTAGTTCAACCTCACTAGAGACCCAGTACTTC.

The V gene is TRBV21-1, the J gene TRBJ1-1; TRBD1, the table's D call, was not compared with the DNA. TRBV21-1 is designated a pseudogene. The CDR3 is 16 amino acids. CDR3 in DNA: TGTGCCAGCAGAAAAAGACAGGGTTCCATGAACACTGAAGCTTTCTTT. It translates to CASRKRQGSMNTEAFF.

The chain uses TRBV5-5 and TRBJ2-1; unclear D gene. There are 15 residues in the CDR3. Trimming cost V 4 bases and J 2 bases, with 13 bases left between them. CDR1 is SGHKS, CDR2 YYEKEE, per germline (reference sequence). Here the CDR3 reads CASSPDGQPYNEQFF. In DNA form, the CDR3 reads TGTGCCAGCAGCCCGGATGGGCAGCCCTACAATGAGCAGTTCTTC.

The chain carries TRBV30 and TRBJ1-1; D not resolved. The CDR3 is made up of 12 amino acids. V lost 1 base, J lost 3 bases, and 6 bases lay in between. Germline CDR1 reads GTSNPN; CDR2 reads SVGIG (reference sequence). The DNA for the CDR3 is TGTGCCTGGAGTGCTTTTCACACTGAAGCTTTCTTT. It specifies CAWSAFHTEAFF.

The chain links TRBV5-1 to TRBJ1-4; D is perhaps TRBD1 (6 bases). CDR1 and CDR2 from the germline V gene are SGHRS and YFSETQ. Trimming took 3 bases from V and 1 from J, leaving 13 bases between them. The CDR3 covers 16 residues. The CDR3 region has the DNA TGCGCCAGCAGCTCCGACGGGGGGCGAACTAATGAAAAACTGTTTTTT. This gives the protein CASSSDGGRTNEKLFF.

The gene calls are TRBV5-1 and TRBJ2-3; 8 bases fit TRBD2. V dropped 0 bases and J dropped 2; count of bases not matched to a gene: 8. Germline-derived CDR1 and CDR2 are SGHRS and YFSETQ. The CDR3 has 17 amino acids. The CDR3 coding sequence is TGCGCCAGCAGCTTGGGCGGACTAGCATTCGACACAGATACGCAGTATTTT. It codes for CASSLGGLAFDTDTQYF.

This CDR3 reads CASRRDGQRSGTEAFF. CDR3 bases: TGTGCCAGCAGAAGAGATGGACAGCGGTCTGGCACTGAAGCTTTCTTT. The genes are TRBV2 and TRBJ1-1, with D possibly matching TRBD1 (6 bases). This CDR3 is 16 amino acids long. Germline V gives CDR1 SNHLY, CDR2 FYNNEI. Trimming removed 6 bases at V and 4 bases at J, with 21 bases between.

This chain uses TRBV5-1 with TRBJ1-2; 11 positions match TRBD1. The CDR3 covers 14 residues. Germline CDR1 reads SGHRS; CDR2 reads YFSETQ. Trimming cost V 3 bases and J 4 bases; bases outside gene matches: 2. The CDR3 loop reads CASSWTGGGYGYTF. In DNA, the CDR3 is TGCGCCAGCAGCTGGACAGGGGGCGGCTATGGCTACACCTTC.

The CDR3 DNA is TGTGCCAGCAGCCAAGTTCTAGCGATCGGGGAGCTGTTTTTT. It is translated as CASSQVLAIGELFF. The chain recombines TRBV14 with TRBJ2-2; TRBD2 might be the D (6 bases). V lost 1 base and J 7 bases, leaving 10 bases between the germline ends. The CDR3 sequence is 14 residues long. Germline V gene data show CDR1 as SGHDN and CDR2 as FVKESK.

This clone appeared a few times. The rearrangement uses TRBV5-4 and TRBJ1-1; D possibly corresponds to TRBD1 (5 bases). The CDR3 has 13 amino acids. Looked up from germline, CDR1 is SGHNT and CDR2 is YYREEE (reference sequence). Trimming left V 4 bases short and J 3 bases short, with 10 bases between. The CDR3 here is CASSLGGDTEAFF. For the CDR3, the DNA is TGTGCCAGCAGCCTCGGGGGGGACACTGAAGCTTTCTTT.

The chain employs TRBV5-1 and TRBJ2-3, with D possibly matching TRBD1 (5 bases). The CDR3 consists of 14 residues. Germline CDR1 reads SGHRS; CDR2 reads YFSETQ. Trimming took 4 bases from V and 6 from J, leaving 15 bases between them. The CDR3 coding sequence is TGCGCCAGCAGCCCGACAGATTCGGAGGATACGCAGTATTTT. Protein sequence: CASSPTDSEDTQYF. The full variable domain, completed using reference TRBV5-1 and TRBJ2-3, is KAGVTQTPRYLIKTRGQQVTLSCSPISGHRSVSWYQQTPGQGLQFLFEYFSETQRNKGNFPGRFSGRQFSNSRSEMNVSTLELGDSALYLCASSPTDSEDTQYFGPGTRLTVL.

This sequence joins TRBV10-3 and TRBJ2-1; 14 nucleotides match TRBD2. The CDR3 contains 19 residues. Trimming took 6 bases from V and 2 from J; bases not matched to a gene: 12. The V gene's germline CDR1 is ENHRY and CDR2 SYGVKD. The CDR3 here is CAIRAGTSGGLLTYNEQFF. CDR3 bases: TGTGCCATCAGAGCCGGGACTAGCGGGGGCCTGCTGACCTACAATGAGCAGTTCTTC.

The chain carries TRBV24-1 and TRBJ1-2; D call uncertain. V shed 5 bases and J shed 6 bases, with 12 bases lying between them. This CDR3 region has 13 residues. The germline CDR1 and CDR2 sequences are KGHDR and SFDVKD. CDR3 nucleotide sequence: TGTGCCACCAGTGTGACGGGATCCCATGGCTACACCTTC. It is translated as CATSVTGSHGYTF.

The J gene is TRBJ2-5, the V gene TRBV7-3; D ambiguous. Between the trimmed V and J ends, which lost 2 bases and 1 base, there was a span of 5 bases. CDR1 is SGHTA, CDR2 FQGTGA, per germline. This CDR3 is built from 13 residues. CDR3 DNA sequence: TGTGCCAGCAGCTTAGAGAGCCAAGAGACCCAGTACTTC. Translation gives CASSLESQETQYF.

This chain connects TRBV6-5 to TRBJ2-7; the D gene is possibly TRBD1 (6 bases). V was trimmed by 7 bases and J by 5 bases, leaving 15 bases between them. The CDR3 spans 13 residues. Germline assignment: CDR1 MNHEY and CDR2 SVGAGI. CDR3 sequence: CASNEMGAHEQYF. For the CDR3, the DNA is TGTGCCAGCAACGAGATGGGGGCCCACGAGCAGTACTTC.

The rearrangement joins TRBV10-3 to TRBJ1-1; D might be TRBD1 (6 bases). CDR3 length: 13 amino acids. Germline CDR1 reads ENHRY; CDR2 reads SYGVKD. The V end was cut by 6 bases, the J end by 4 bases, with 12 bases between. Written as DNA, the CDR3 is TGTGCCATCAGGACACAGGGCAGCACTGAAGCTTTCTTT. It yields the protein CAIRTQGSTEAFF.

The sample holds one count of this clone. The chain uses TRBV19 and TRBJ1-2; a possible D gene is TRBD1 (5 bases). With 0 bases removed from V and 3 bases from J, the gap between germline ends came to 8 bases. CDR1 and CDR2 (germline): LNHDA, SQIVND (reference sequence). The CDR3 totals 14 residues. The CDR3 DNA follows: TGTGCCAGTAGTATAGACAGGGCCCACTATGGCTACACCTTC. It encodes CASSIDRAHYGYTF.

This chain links TRBV9 with TRBJ2-5, with D possibly being TRBD2 (5 bases). The germline gives CDR1 SGDLS, CDR2 YYNGEE. The CDR3 runs 14 residues. Trimming left V 0 bases short and J 4 bases short, with 10 bases between. The CDR3 bases are TGTGCCAGCAGCGTAGGTAGAGGGTCAGAGACCCAGTACTTC. This encodes CASSVGRGSETQYF.

The chain has TRBV19 and TRBJ1-4; TRBD1 aligns across 8 bases. Germline values: CDR1 LNHDA, CDR2 SQIVND (reference sequence). V lost 6 bases, J lost 3 bases, and 0 bases stayed unmatched. The CDR3 contains 13 residues. CDR3 protein: CASRDRANEKLFF. The CDR3 region has the DNA TGTGCCAGTAGGGACAGGGCTAATGAAAAACTGTTTTTT. Full variable domain (missing parts from reference TRBV19 and TRBJ1-4): DGGITQSPKYLFRKEGQNVTLSCEQNLNHDAMYWYRQDPGQGLRLIYYSQIVNDFQKGDIAEGYSVSREKKESFPLTVTSAQKNPTAFYLCASRDRANEKLFFGSGTQLSVL.

The J gene is TRBJ1-5, the V gene TRBV7-2; 11 bases are a match to TRBD1. CDR1 and CDR2 from the germline V gene are SGHTA and FQGNSA. CDR3 length: 15 residues. The junction had 2 bases not matched to a gene; V was cut back by 1 base and J by 6 bases. CDR3 coding DNA: TGTGCCAGCAGCTTAGGGACAGGGGGCCTTCAGCCCCAGCATTTT. As protein: CASSLGTGGLQPQHF.